A selection of T cell receptor beta chains follows, all from one sample in a study of blood T cells in healthy people across ages. Via MiXCR, TCRdb re-called the 5' RACE reads, giving one row per CDR3 protein. The table records some 760,000 distinct CDR3 sequences, 25% of them present only once. These same records also appear under a second study, on T cells of mothers and their children.

The sequenced sample consisted of blood. The receptors come from a boy younger than 18 in good health. CDR3s leave out the opening cysteine and the closing phenylalanine or tryptophan. A D gene is named only where the DNA matches it firmly.

d_call	j_call	cdr3_length	v_call	cdr3_aa
TRBD1	.	14	TRBV12-3/TRBV12-4	ASSRTGTGAFYEQY
.	TRBJ2-7	14	TRBV4-1	ASSQDSPATSYEQY
TRBD1	TRBJ2-3	13	TRBV20-1	SATRGTGGPDTQY
TRBD2	TRBJ2-3	13	TRBV20-1	SARELARSTDTQY
TRBD1	TRBJ1-4	12	TRBV3-1	ASSPDRGHEKLF
.	TRBJ1-3	11	TRBV29-1	SVQRGSVDTIY
.	TRBJ2-2	12	TRBV7-2	ASSLGGAARELF
TRBD2	TRBJ2-2	13	TRBV28	ASSLGGEETGELF
.	TRBJ2-5	11	TRBV29-1	SARGRERETQY
TRBD1	TRBJ1-1	13	TRBV5-1	ASSLAGGQGAEAF
TRBD2	TRBJ2-7	12	TRBV20-1	SARVTGLAYEQY
.	TRBJ2-7	13	TRBV6-2/TRBV6-3	ASSSVLSSSYEQY
.	TRBJ2-7	11	TRBV29-1	SVRVDHTYEQY
TRBD1	TRBJ2-7	12	TRBV7-2	AGTEDRSHYEQY
.	TRBJ2-5	10	TRBV29-1	SGEIIQETQY
TRBD1	TRBJ1-2	15	TRBV10-3	ATNSWTGNPPWYGYT